The source of this T cell receptor (beta chain) is a study of CD8 T cells in ankylosing spondylitis. Quantitative 5'-RACE with molecular barcodes generated TCR beta libraries. Each CDR3 protein gets one entry after TCRdb re-called the 5' RACE reads with MiXCR. The sample yields approximately 340,000 distinct CDR3 sequences, roughly 14% seen once. Study results and limitations: The study identified a TCR beta motif of several highly homologous variants that appeared characteristic of ankylosing spondylitis blood.

The CDR3 is 13 amino acids. Germline loops: CDR1 MNHEY, CDR2 SMNVEV (reference sequence). V was pared by 7 bases and J by 2 bases, with 1 base of the junction left unmatched. The table lists this clonotype with a few counts. As yet, its antigen is unknown. V and J are TRBV27 and TRBJ2-3; TRBD2 matches at 9 bases. The clonotype originates from a male donor with ankylosing spondylitis or in good health (not recorded which). Specimen: blood, either unsorted or a sorted T cell fraction (not recorded which). As DNA, the CDR3 is TGTGCCAGCAAGCGGGGGGACACAGATACGCAGTATTTT. Its protein product is CASKRGDTDTQYF.